The 27 T cell receptor beta chains listed next were all sequenced from one sample in a study of T-cell memory formation after mild COVID-19. TCRdb re-derived calls from the 5' RACE reads in MiXCR, one entry per CDR3 protein. This table holds 170,000 or so distinct CDR3 sequences, about a fifth found once. Sequenced sample: PBMCs or a T cell subset sorted from them (not recorded which). The receptors were gathered from an adult woman who had mild COVID-19 (a few samples of this study predate the infection). Cell type and time point are not known.

In this sample, this clonotype turned up a few times. The CDR3 nucleotides read TGCAGTGCTAGAGTGAGCCCCGGGGCAACTAATGAAAAACTGTTTTTT. Amino acids: CSARVSPGATNEKLFF. V usage is TRBV20-1 and J usage is TRBJ1-4; D not resolved. V was clipped by 1 base and J by 0 bases, with 12 bases between them. Germline V gives CDR1 DFQATT, CDR2 SNEGSKA (reference sequence). This CDR3 comprises 16 residues.

The chain recombines TRBV6-4 with TRBJ2-1; D is unresolved. This CDR3 region has 16 residues. Germline values: CDR1 MRHNA, CDR2 SNTAGT. Trimming removed 3 bases at V and 0 bases at J, with 12 bases between. CDR3 amino acids: CASSEGWQSSYNEQFF. CDR3 coding DNA: TGTGCCAGCAGTGAAGGGTGGCAGTCCTCCTACAATGAGCAGTTCTTC.

The chain links TRBV6-2 or TRBV6-3 to TRBJ1-6, with D hard to call. V gave up 7 bases and J gave up 0 bases, with 7 bases separating them. The CDR3 loop spans 14 amino acids. Germline-derived CDR1 and CDR2 are MNHEY and SVGEGT. CDR3 in amino acids: CASTQSSYNSPLHF. CDR3 sequence (DNA): TGTGCCAGCACTCAGAGCTCCTATAATTCACCCCTCCACTTT.

This chain links TRBV7-9 with TRBJ1-5, with D unresolved. There are 15 residues in the CDR3. Trimming took off 1 base at V and 2 bases at J, with 9 bases between the two ends. Looked up from germline, CDR1 is SEHNR and CDR2 is FQNEAQ (reference sequence). The CDR3: CASSLDSIGNQPQHF. The DNA of the CDR3 is TGTGCCAGCAGCTTAGACAGTATTGGCAATCAGCCCCAGCATTTT.

This clonotype was seen repeatedly, ten times or more. The chain links TRBV6-1 to TRBJ2-1; maybe TRBD1 (6 bases). The germline V and J ends were trimmed by 6 bases and 2 bases, with 14 bases remaining between them. The CDR3 spans 15 residues. CDR1 and CDR2 from the germline V gene are MNHNS and SASEGT. The CDR3 protein is CASSRDTSAYNEQFF. For the CDR3, the DNA is TGTGCCAGCAGCCGGGACACCTCGGCCTACAATGAGCAGTTCTTC.

The chain links TRBV20-1 to TRBJ2-7, with D possibly TRBD1 on 6 matching bases. Germline V lookup: CDR1 DFQATT, CDR2 SNEGSKA (reference sequence). CDR3 size: 14 residues. With 6 bases removed from V and 1 base from J, the gap between germline ends came to 16 bases. The CDR3 DNA is TGCAGTGCCAATACAGGGACACGGTCCTACGAGCAGTACTTC. This codes for CSANTGTRSYEQYF.

In its sample, this clonotype was seen many times. Germline and junction disagree at one end, which may indicate a read error. The chain carries TRBV19 and TRBJ2-1, with 12 bases lining up with TRBD1. This CDR3 is 14 amino acids long. The germline V gene encodes CDR1 LNHDA and CDR2 SQIVND (reference sequence). CDR3 DNA sequence: TGTGCCAGTTGGGACAGGGGGCCCTACTATGAGCAGTTCTTC. This encodes CASWDRGPYYEQFF.

The V call is TRBV24-1, the J call TRBJ1-2, with a weak D call TRBD1 (6 bases). The germline V gene has CDR1 KGHDR and CDR2 SFDVKD. V lost 4 bases and J 2 bases, leaving 10 bases between the germline ends. CDR3 size: 14 residues. Here the CDR3 reads CATSETTGNYGYTF. As DNA, the CDR3 is TGTGCCACCAGTGAGACGACAGGAAACTATGGCTACACCTTC.

This clonotype has more than one count but fewer than ten. The chain combines TRBV9 with TRBJ2-1, with a possible D match to TRBD1 (6 bases). CDR1 and CDR2 from the germline V gene are SGDLS and YYNGEE. Trimming left V 0 bases short and J 6 bases short, with 10 bases between. The CDR3 covers 14 residues. This CDR3 is CASSVGFRGNEQFF. The CDR3 nucleotides read TGTGCCAGCAGCGTAGGTTTCAGGGGCAATGAGCAGTTCTTC.

This clonotype came up a few times. This chain connects TRBV7-3 to TRBJ1-1; the D is unclear. From germline, CDR1 is SGHTA and CDR2 FQGTGA. Trimming left V 5 bases short and J 5 bases short, with 12 bases between. This CDR3 comprises 13 residues. CDR3 loop: CASSPWTGTEAFF. The DNA for the CDR3 is TGTGCCAGCAGCCCATGGACGGGAACTGAAGCTTTCTTT.

The genes are TRBV11-2 and TRBJ2-1, with TRBD2 identical over 8 bases. V shed 3 bases, J shed 2 bases, and the junction held 9 bases outside the gene matches. The CDR3 length is 17 residues. Germline values: CDR1 SGHAT, CDR2 FQNNGV. CDR3 DNA sequence: TGTGCCAGCAGCTTGGGATCGCGGGGGGACCCCTACAATGAGCAGTTCTTC. Translation gives CASSLGSRGDPYNEQFF.

This clonotype was seen only once. The chain couples TRBV7-2 to TRBJ2-7; 7 bases match TRBD2. Germline CDR1 is SGHTA and CDR2 is FQGNSA. CDR3 length: 12 residues. The ends lost 4 bases at V and 6 bases at J; junction bases unmatched: 3. The CDR3 nucleotides read TGTGCCAGCAGCTGGGGGGGAGGCGAGCAGTACTTC. Amino acids: CASSWGGGEQYF.

V usage is TRBV9 and J usage is TRBJ1-6; TRBD1 is a possible D gene (6 bases). Germline CDR1 and CDR2: SGDLS and YYNGEE. The CDR3 is 14 residues long. V was clipped by 3 bases and J by 9 bases, with 13 bases between them. DNA of the CDR3: TGTGCCAGCAGCGGTGGGACAAATTTTTCACCCCTCCACTTT. It specifies CASSGGTNFSPLHF.

The chain recombines TRBV9 with TRBJ2-5; tentatively, D is TRBD2 (6 bases). In germline, CDR1 is SGDLS, CDR2 YYNGEE. This CDR3 is built from 13 residues. Trimming took off 3 bases at V and 7 bases at J, with 13 bases between the two ends. The CDR3 coding sequence is TGTGCCAGCAGCGATAGCGGCCCGGGGACCCAGTACTTC. It is translated as CASSDSGPGTQYF.

This clonotype occurred a few times. The chain has TRBV19 and TRBJ2-7; D remains unclear. From germline, CDR1 is LNHDA and CDR2 SQIVND (reference sequence). The CDR3 runs to 17 residues. The V gene lost 5 bases and the J gene lost 2 bases, with 22 bases spanning the gap. CDR3 region: CASSHTVSREITYEQYF. The CDR3 DNA follows: TGTGCCAGTAGTCATACAGTCTCGCGCGAAATAACCTACGAGCAGTACTTC.

The table lists this clonotype with a count of one. V is TRBV2 and J is TRBJ2-7; 7 bases line up with TRBD1. CDR1 and CDR2 from the germline V gene are SNHLY and FYNNEI. Unmatched junction bases numbered 2, after V lost 2 bases and J lost 1 base. The CDR3 sequence is 14 residues long. Here the CDR3 DNA reads TGTGCCAGCAGTGAACAGGGGGAGTCCTACGAGCAGTACTTC. It yields the protein CASSEQGESYEQYF.

By proportion, this clonotype is medium-sized. This chain uses TRBV3-1 with TRBJ2-7, with 7 bases identical to TRBD2. Losses at the gene ends were 5 bases for V and 2 bases for J; bases not matched to a gene: 6. CDR1 is LGHDT and CDR2 is YNNKEL in the germline V gene (reference sequence). This CDR3 contains 14 residues. The CDR3 here is CASSSTSAAYEQYF. For the CDR3, the DNA is TGTGCCAGCAGCTCAACTAGCGCGGCCTACGAGCAGTACTTC.

This clonotype was picked up many times. The rearrangement joins TRBV20-1 to TRBJ2-7; perhaps TRBD1 as D (5 bases). V was shortened by 3 bases and J by 5 bases, with 14 bases between the two germline ends. The germline gives CDR1 DFQATT, CDR2 SNEGSKA (reference sequence). The CDR3 sequence is 13 residues long. Written as DNA, the CDR3 is TGCAGTGCTAGCCCCTTGACAGAGGACGAGCAGTACTTC. Amino acids: CSASPLTEDEQYF.

The chain has TRBV10-3 and TRBJ1-1; TRBD1 is a possible D gene (6 bases). Per germline, CDR1 ENHRY and CDR2 SYGVKD. The CDR3 is 14 residues long. V lost 6 bases, J lost 3 bases, and 14 bases lay in between. The DNA of the CDR3 is TGTGCCATCAGCCCGACAGGATCCGACACTGAAGCTTTCTTT. The encoded protein is CAISPTGSDTEAFF.

The chain uses TRBV12-3 or TRBV12-4 and TRBJ2-1, with D unclear. The CDR3 totals 12 residues. V gave up 8 bases and J gave up 10 bases, with 15 bases separating them. CDR3 amino acids: CASSSHTREQFF. CDR3 in DNA: TGTGCCAGCTCATCCCATACCCGAGAGCAGTTCTTC.

This clonotype turned up a few times. This chain uses TRBV4-1 with TRBJ2-2, with TRBD1 identical over 8 bases. V trimming: 0 bases; J trimming: 3 bases; junction bases outside the gene matches: 6. The CDR3 is 17 residues long. Looked up from germline, CDR1 is MGHRA and CDR2 is YSYEKL. This CDR3 reads CASSQDNTGGYTGELFF. As DNA, the CDR3 is TGCGCCAGCAGCCAAGATAACACAGGGGGTTACACCGGGGAGCTGTTTTTT.

The table lists this clonotype with a few counts. This chain uses TRBV6-5 with TRBJ2-1, with 9 positions matching TRBD2. The CDR3 has 13 amino acids. Germline CDR1 is MNHEY and CDR2 is SVGAGI. V dropped 4 bases and J dropped 10; count of bases not matched to a gene: 5. The CDR3 loop is CASSLTSGAEQFF. The CDR3 DNA follows: TGTGCCAGCAGTTTGACTAGCGGTGCGGAGCAGTTCTTC.

The V and J genes are TRBV7-9 and TRBJ2-3; D is unresolved. The V and J ends lost 8 bases and 2 bases respectively, with 11 bases between them. The CDR3 totals 13 residues. Germline assignment: CDR1 SEHNR and CDR2 FQNEAQ (reference sequence). DNA for the CDR3: TGTGCCAGCGTTGACTTTCACACAGATACGCAGTATTTT. This translates into CASVDFHTDTQYF.

The chain carries TRBV12-3 or TRBV12-4 and TRBJ1-6; D is unclear. The V gene lost 5 bases and the J gene lost 8 bases, with 16 bases spanning the gap. This CDR3 is 15 amino acids long. CDR3 region: CASSISGITHSPLHF. The DNA for the CDR3 is TGTGCCAGCAGTATCTCCGGGATCACGCATTCACCCCTCCACTTT.

This clonotype occurred a few times. V is TRBV4-2 and J is TRBJ2-6; D perhaps matches TRBD2 (6 bases). The germline CDR1 and CDR2 sequences are LGHNA and YNFKEQ. Trimming took off 4 bases at V and 0 bases at J, with 19 bases between the two ends. The CDR3 length is 19 residues. The CDR3 DNA follows: TGTGCCAGCAGCCTCCCCTGGGCTAGCGCGGTCTCTGGGGCCAACGTCCTGACTTTC. This translates into CASSLPWASAVSGANVLTF.

Only a few counts were recorded for this clonotype. The chain recombines TRBV20-1 with TRBJ2-1; tentatively, D is TRBD1 or TRBD2 (5 bases each). The CDR3 extends over 16 amino acids. Germline CDR1 and CDR2: DFQATT and SNEGSKA (reference sequence). Trimming took off 5 bases at V and 4 bases at J, with 21 bases between the two ends. The CDR3 nucleotides read TGCAGTGCTGGCTATTCCTCCGGGACGAGATACAATGAGCAGTTCTTC. Residues: CSAGYSSGTRYNEQFF.

This clonotype came up a few times. V gene TRBV4-2 combines with J gene TRBJ1-6; 7 bases are shared with TRBD1. Germline lookup yields CDR1 LGHNA and CDR2 YNFKEQ. With 0 bases clipped from V and 7 bases from J, the junction kept 3 bases outside the gene matches. The CDR3 is 15 amino acids. Here the CDR3 DNA reads TGTGCCAGCAGCCAAGAGGCACAGGGGAATTCACCCCTCCACTTT. Translation gives CASSQEAQGNSPLHF.